The 3 T cell receptor beta chains given below trace back to one sample, sequenced in a study of blood T cell repertoires in COVID-19. TCRdb keeps only in-frame clones here, not all; method: immunoSEQ multiplex PCR. This table holds fewer than 250,000 clones, roughly four fifths found once. The specimen was peripheral blood. These receptors were collected from a woman between 50 and 59 years old with acute or convalescent COVID-19.

The chain joins TRBV27 to TRBJ2-7; TRBD1 might be the D (6 bases). The germline CDR1 and CDR2 sequences are MNHEY and SMNVEV (reference sequence). The V gene lost 6 bases and the J gene lost 7 bases, with 19 bases spanning the gap. The CDR3 contains 14 residues. DNA for the CDR3: TGTGCCAGCAGCCCGGAGCAGGGGCCCATGGAGCAGTACTTC. It yields the protein CASSPEQGPMEQYF.

This rearrangement joins TRBV28 to TRBJ1-5, with 7 positions matching TRBD1. The ends lost 6 bases at V and 5 bases at J; junction bases unmatched: 13. Per germline, CDR1 MDHEN and CDR2 SYDVKM. The CDR3 is 16 residues long. CDR3 bases: TGTGCCAGCAGCCCCACCCGACAGGGCGGCGATCAGCCCCAGCATTTT. Translating it yields CASSPTRQGGDQPQHF.

The V and J genes are TRBV5-1 and TRBJ2-7; perhaps TRBD1 as D (6 bases). The germline V gene encodes CDR1 SGHRS and CDR2 YFSETQ. The CDR3 extends over 15 amino acids. Between the trimmed V and J ends, which lost 3 bases and 4 bases, there was a span of 17 bases. The CDR3 region is CASSSPGVAEYEQYF. The CDR3 nucleotides read TGCGCCAGCAGCTCCCCAGGGGTAGCCGAATACGAGCAGTACTTC.